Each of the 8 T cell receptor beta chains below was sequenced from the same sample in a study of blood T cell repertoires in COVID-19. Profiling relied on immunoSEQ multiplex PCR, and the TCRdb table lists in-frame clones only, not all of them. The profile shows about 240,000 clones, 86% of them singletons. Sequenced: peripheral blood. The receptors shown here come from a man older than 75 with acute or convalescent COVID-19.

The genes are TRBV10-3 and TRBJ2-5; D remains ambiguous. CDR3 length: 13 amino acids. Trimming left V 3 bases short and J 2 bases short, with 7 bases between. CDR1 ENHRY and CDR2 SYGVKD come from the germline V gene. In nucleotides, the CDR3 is TGTGCCATCAGTGATGGAGCTCAAGAGACCCAGTACTTC. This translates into CAISDGAQETQYF.

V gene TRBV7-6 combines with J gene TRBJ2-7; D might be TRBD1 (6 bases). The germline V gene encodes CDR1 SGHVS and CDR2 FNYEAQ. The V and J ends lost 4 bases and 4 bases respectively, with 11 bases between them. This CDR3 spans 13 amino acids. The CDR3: CASSSGQKYEQYF. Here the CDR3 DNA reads TGTGCCAGCAGCTCCGGACAGAAATACGAGCAGTACTTC.

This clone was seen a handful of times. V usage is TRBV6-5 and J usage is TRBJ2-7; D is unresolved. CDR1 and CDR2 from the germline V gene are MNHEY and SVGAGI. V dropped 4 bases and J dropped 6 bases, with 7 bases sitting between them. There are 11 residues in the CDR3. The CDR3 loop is CASSSIREQYF. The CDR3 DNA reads TGTGCCAGCAGTTCTATCCGCGAGCAGTACTTC.

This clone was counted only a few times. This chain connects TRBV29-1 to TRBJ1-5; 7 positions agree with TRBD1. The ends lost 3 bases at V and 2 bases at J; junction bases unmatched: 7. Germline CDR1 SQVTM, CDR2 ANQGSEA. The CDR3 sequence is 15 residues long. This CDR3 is CSVDFGQGGNQPQHF. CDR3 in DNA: TGCAGCGTTGATTTTGGGCAGGGGGGCAATCAGCCCCAGCATTTT.

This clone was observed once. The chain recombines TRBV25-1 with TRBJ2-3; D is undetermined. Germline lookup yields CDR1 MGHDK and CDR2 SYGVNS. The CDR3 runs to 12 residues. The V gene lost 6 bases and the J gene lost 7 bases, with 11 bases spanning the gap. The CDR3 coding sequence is TGTGCCAGCAGCTCCGGGTTGAATACGCAGTATTTT. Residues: CASSSGLNTQYF.

DNA of the CDR3: TGTGCCAGCAGTTACTCGAGTTGGACAGGGACCAATGAGCAGTTCTTC. This encodes CASSYSSWTGTNEQFF. The chain uses TRBV6-5 and TRBJ2-1; TRBD1 matches at 8 bases. Germline lookup yields CDR1 MNHEY and CDR2 SVGAGI. V dropped 0 bases and J dropped 6; count of bases not matched to a gene: 7. CDR3 length: 16 amino acids.

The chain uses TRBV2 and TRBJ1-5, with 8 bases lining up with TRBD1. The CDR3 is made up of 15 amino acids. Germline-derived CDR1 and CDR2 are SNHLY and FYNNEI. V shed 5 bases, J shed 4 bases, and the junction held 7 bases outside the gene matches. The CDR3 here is CASSSRDRPNQPQHF. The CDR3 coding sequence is TGTGCCAGCAGTTCCCGGGACAGGCCTAATCAGCCCCAGCATTTT.

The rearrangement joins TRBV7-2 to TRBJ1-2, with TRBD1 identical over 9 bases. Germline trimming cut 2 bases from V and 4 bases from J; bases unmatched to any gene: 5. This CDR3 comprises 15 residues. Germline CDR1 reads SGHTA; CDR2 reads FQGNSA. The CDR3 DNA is TGTGCCAGCAGCTTAACATGGGGACAGGGCTATGGCTACACCTTC. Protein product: CASSLTWGQGYGYTF.